The 2 T cell receptor beta chains below come from one sample, sequenced in a study of shared clonotypes between healthy human individuals. TCRdb's copy holds only in-frame clones and misses some; the assay was immunoSEQ multiplex PCR. There are 1.5 million to 1.9 million clones in the sample; approximately 98% occur only once, and about 0.42% lies in the top ten. Specimen: naive CD4+ T cells sorted from blood. The sample's subset: CD45RA+ positively selected. The origin of the receptors is a man younger than 45 in good health.

This clone appeared a single time. The chain is built from TRBV6-1 and TRBJ2-5; D uncertain. The CDR3 length is 14 residues. V was cut by 3 bases and J by 2 bases, with 10 bases left in between. The germline CDR1 and CDR2 sequences are MNHNS and SASEGT. CDR3: CASSEHWLQETQYF. The DNA of the CDR3 is TGTGCCAGCAGTGAGCACTGGCTTCAAGAGACCCAGTACTTC.

The chain's CDR3 is CASSLGGTLYEQYF. CDR3 sequence (DNA): TGTGCCAGCAGTTTGGGCGGGACATTATACGAGCAGTACTTC. The chain combines TRBV21-1 with TRBJ2-7. TRBV21-1 is a pseudogene locus. This CDR3 is built from 14 residues.